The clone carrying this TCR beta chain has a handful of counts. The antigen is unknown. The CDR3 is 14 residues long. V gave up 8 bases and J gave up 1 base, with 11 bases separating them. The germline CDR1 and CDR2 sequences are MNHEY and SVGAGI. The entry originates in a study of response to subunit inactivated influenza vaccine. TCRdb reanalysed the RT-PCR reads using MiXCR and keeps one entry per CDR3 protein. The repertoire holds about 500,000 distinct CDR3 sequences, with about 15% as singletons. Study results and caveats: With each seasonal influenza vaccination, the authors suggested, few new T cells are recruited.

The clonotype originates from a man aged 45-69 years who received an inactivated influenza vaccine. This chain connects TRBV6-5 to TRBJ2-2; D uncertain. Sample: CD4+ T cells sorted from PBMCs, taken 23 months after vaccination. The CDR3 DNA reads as TGTGCCAGCGTTGCTCTTGTGAACACCGGGGAGCTGTTTTTT. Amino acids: CASVALVNTGELFF.